This TCR beta chain was identified in a study of T cell responses to AZD1222 COVID-19 vaccine. Study overall: Pooled samples include second doses given at about 4 or 12 weeks. Study-level results: Baseline seropositives among AZD1222 recipients totaled only 5 to 7. Most donors were white British and more were female, and clonal diversity was possibly underestimated.

Using immunoSEQ multiplex PCR, the repertoire was profiled, and TCRdb retains in-frame clones only, with some absent. Here the sample spans about 120,000 clones, 80% to 90% being singletons. Trimming at V came to 4 bases and at J to 2 bases, leaving 8 bases not matched to a gene. Germline assignment: CDR1 SGDLS and CDR2 YYNGEE. This CDR3 spans 16 amino acids. A note on this clone: Its antigen is as yet unknown.

The sample consisted of peripheral blood, taken on day 0 of AZD1222 vaccination. The genes are TRBV9 and TRBJ2-1; 8 bases agree with TRBD1. The TCR was taken from an adult in good health. CDR3: CASSTRTGFTYNEQFF. The CDR3 DNA follows: TGTGCCAGCAGCACCCGGACAGGGTTTACCTACAATGAGCAGTTCTTC.